The subject of this entry is one T cell receptor beta chain. Its antigen is unknown. No per-base quality is available; no much larger clone lies one base away. The donors belonged to the validation cohort of about 120 subjects, which was separate from the 666-subject first cohort. The library came from the immunoSEQ multiplex PCR assay. The authors' analysis ran thus. A statistical classification framework was built for diagnosing cytomegalovirus status from the catalog of TCR beta chain sequences. The clones in this table, taken by TCRdb from immuneACCESS, are in-frame only. Not every clone is retained; where verified, under half of the shortfall comes from an unresolved V gene, and the cause of the rest is unknown. V and J calls and clone size are given by that table; D and trimming were obtained from the DNA. Within this sample are a few hundred thousand clones, with 90% of them counted one time only. The top ten clonotypes cover more than 0.35% of the sample.

This sample is part of a study of cytomegalovirus exposure and HLA in healthy donors (dated by TCRdb to about 2017). Study-level background: A later analysis indicated that the 95 to 150 validation repertoires were generated on the platform also employed for the approximately 690 repertoires of the first cohort. A separate validation cohort of 90 to 150 different subjects was used in addition to the approximately 610-subject first cohort. The study aimed to test whether signatures of past pathogen exposure could be identified by cataloging public T cell receptors. To predict cytomegalovirus infection status, the study brought together high-throughput TCR immunosequencing, statistical association of individual TCRs with disease status, and machine learning. Paper-wide results and their limitations: Subsequent analysis determined that TCRs grouped into clusters in the first cohort also showed a tendency toward co-occurrence across the 120 validation repertoires, and 94% of cluster scores exceeded 0. The study gave a list of roughly 150 TCR beta chains associated with cytomegalovirus. The validation cohort had no HLA typing available for a later analysis, so co-occurrence within that cohort was assessed over all 110 or so repertoires. In both the original and validation cohorts, the classifier was reported to diagnose cytomegalovirus status with high specificity and sensitivity. In vitro tests confirmed that a few of the cytomegalovirus-associated TCR beta chains recognize cytomegalovirus antigens. Most TCR sequences were observed very rarely across donors, whereas some public TCRs were present in many individuals. The authors suggested that the approach could potentially be generalized to other disease states and immunological phenotypes.

The germline V gene (reference sequence) provides CDR1 LNHDA and CDR2 SQIVND. CDR3 length: 17 amino acids, cysteine to phenylalanine. The sequence is cut down to CDR3 DNA, 51 bases in frame from base 1. V loses 3 bases at its end and J loses 4 bases; junction bases beyond the gene matches: 12. The rearranged segments are TRBV19 and TRBJ1-5; 7 bases in the junction line up with TRBD1. The sample comprised PBMCs. The sequence was obtained from a young woman in good health and CMV-seronegative. The DNA sequence reads TGTGCCAGTAGTATTAATAGGTTGACAGGGAGGAATCAGCCCCAGCATTTT. This codes for CASSINRLTGRNQPQHF.